This T cell receptor beta chain is drawn from a study of radiotherapy plus CTLA-4 blockade in lung cancer. Study summary: About a sixth of enrolled patients responded objectively, and 25% to 40% had disease control.

People whose metastatic non-small-cell lung cancer was chemo-refractory got focal radiation along with CTLA-4 blockade by ipilimumab. Findings and caveats of the study: In blood, tumor-derived TCR clones expanded after radiotherapy plus ipilimumab. With interferon-beta, early dynamics of blood T cell clones were reported to best predict response.

Notes on this clone: Its target is unknown.

CDR3 length equals 14 residues. The trim removed 7 bases at V and 4 bases at J, leaving 6 bases unmatched. Germline CDR1 MNHNS, CDR2 SASEGT. Data came from immunoSEQ multiplex PCR; TCRdb stores just in-frame clones and leaves some out. The sample lists 130,000 or so clones; 85% to 90% were seen once. This clonotype was obtained from a human donor with non-small cell lung cancer that progressed on radiotherapy plus ipilimumab. This chain uses TRBV6-1 with TRBJ1-5, with 8 bases that match TRBD1. The source material was peripheral blood, sampled from a patient treated with radiotherapy plus ipilimumab. The CDR3 bases are TGTGCCAGCAAAGGGACAGGCAAAAATCAGCCCCAGCATTTT. Amino acids: CASKGTGKNQPQHF.